This TCR beta chain was recorded in a study of T cell repertoires in cytomegalovirus infection. Background on the study: Both CMV infection and a matching HLA type were indicated by public TCR beta signatures.

Study-level points and caveats: Individuals carrying CMV plus the relevant HLA were identified by cumulative frequency of public TCR beta families. CMV-specific TCR beta clonotypes restricted by HLA-C were the ones dominating the ex vivo response.

TCRdb independently ran MiXCR on the reads; one entry per CDR3 protein. The data hold roughly 760,000 distinct CDR3 sequences, with roughly 35% observed a single time. With respect to this clonotype: What it binds is not known.

Between the trimmed V and J ends, which lost 5 bases and 7 bases, there was a span of 15 bases. Germline CDR1 reads KGHSH; CDR2 reads LQKENI. The CDR3 totals 13 residues. The source material was PBMCs. The chain links TRBV18 to TRBJ2-7; D possibly corresponds to TRBD2 (6 bases). The receptor's source is a human donor in good health (CMV status not recorded). Some clones in this sample may be carry-over from other donors' samples. CDR3 nucleotides: TGTGCCAGCTCAGAGACTAGAGACGGAGAGCAGTACTTC. Amino acids: CASSETRDGEQYF.